This T cell receptor (beta chain) stems from a study of blood T cells in healthy people across ages. Findings of the study overall: Researchers report that TCR beta diversity correlated strongly with naive T cell percentage.

In this sample, this clonotype turned up once. The antigen is not known. Germline CDR1 reads SNHLY; CDR2 reads FYNNEI. CDR3 length: 15 amino acids. With 7 bases removed from V and 6 bases from J, the gap between germline ends came to 19 bases. The use of a sample-barcoded 5' primer and a J-beta primer mix characterized a second PCR of roughly 6 to 12 cycles. Template switching added a 12-random-nucleotide identifier to every cDNA molecule. Each CDR3 protein is one row after TCRdb ran MiXCR on the 5' RACE reads. The sample has hundreds of thousands of distinct CDR3 sequences, 58% seen once. Healthy Russian Caucasian donors spanned ages roughly 6 to 90 years. The draw of peripheral blood yielded approximately 10 milliliters from each donor.

The sequencing sample was made of blood. The source of this sequence is a man aged 55 to 70 in good health. V is TRBV2 and J is TRBJ1-3, with D possibly TRBD1 on 6 matching bases. The CDR3 nucleotides read TGTGCCAGCAAGGGGGGCAGGGGCCCCCTAAACACCATATATTTT. Translated, it gives CASKGGRGPLNTIYF. Based on the CDR3 plus reference TRBV2 and TRBJ1-3, the full variable domain is EPEVTQTPSHQVTQMGQEVILRCVPISNHLYFYWYRQILGQKVEFLVSFYNNEISEKSEIFDDQFSVERPDGSNFTLKIRSTKLEDSAMYFCASKGGRGPLNTIYFGEGSWLTVV.